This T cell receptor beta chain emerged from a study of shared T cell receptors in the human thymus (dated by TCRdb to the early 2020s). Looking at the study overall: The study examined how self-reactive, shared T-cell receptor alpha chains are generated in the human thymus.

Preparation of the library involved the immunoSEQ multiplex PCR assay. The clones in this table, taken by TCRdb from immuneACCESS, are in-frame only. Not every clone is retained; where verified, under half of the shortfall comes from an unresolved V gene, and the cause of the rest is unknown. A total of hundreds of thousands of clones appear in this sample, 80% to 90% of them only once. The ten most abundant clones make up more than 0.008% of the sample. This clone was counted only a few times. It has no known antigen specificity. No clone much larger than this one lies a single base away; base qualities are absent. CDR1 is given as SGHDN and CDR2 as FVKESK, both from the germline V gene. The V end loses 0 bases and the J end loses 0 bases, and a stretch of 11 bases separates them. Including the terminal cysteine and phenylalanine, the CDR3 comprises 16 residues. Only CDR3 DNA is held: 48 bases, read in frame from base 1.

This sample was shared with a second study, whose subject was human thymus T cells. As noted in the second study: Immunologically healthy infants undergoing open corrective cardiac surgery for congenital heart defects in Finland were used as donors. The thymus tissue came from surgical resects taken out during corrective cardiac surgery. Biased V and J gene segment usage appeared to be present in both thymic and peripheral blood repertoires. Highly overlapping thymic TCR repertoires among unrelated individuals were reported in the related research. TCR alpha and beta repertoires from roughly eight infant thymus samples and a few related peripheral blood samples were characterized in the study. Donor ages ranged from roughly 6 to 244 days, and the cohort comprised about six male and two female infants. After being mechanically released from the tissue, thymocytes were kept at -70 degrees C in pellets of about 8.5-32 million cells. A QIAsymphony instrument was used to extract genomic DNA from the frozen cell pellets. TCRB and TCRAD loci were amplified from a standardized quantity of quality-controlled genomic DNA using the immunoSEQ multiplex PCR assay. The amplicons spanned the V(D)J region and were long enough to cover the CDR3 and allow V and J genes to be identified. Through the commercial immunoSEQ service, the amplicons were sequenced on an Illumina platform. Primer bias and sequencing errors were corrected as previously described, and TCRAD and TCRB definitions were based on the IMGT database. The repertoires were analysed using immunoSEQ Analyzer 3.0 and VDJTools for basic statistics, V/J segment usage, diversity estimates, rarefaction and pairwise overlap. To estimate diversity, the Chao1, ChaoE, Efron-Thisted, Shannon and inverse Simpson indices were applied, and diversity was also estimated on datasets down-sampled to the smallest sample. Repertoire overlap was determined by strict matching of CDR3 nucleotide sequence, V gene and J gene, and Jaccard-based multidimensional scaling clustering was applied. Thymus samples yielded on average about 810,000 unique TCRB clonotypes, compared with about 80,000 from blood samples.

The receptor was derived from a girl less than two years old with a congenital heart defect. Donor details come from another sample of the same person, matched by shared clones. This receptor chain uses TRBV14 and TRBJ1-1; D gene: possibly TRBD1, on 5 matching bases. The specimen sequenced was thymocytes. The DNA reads TGTGCCAGCAGCCAAGAATTTTTGGACATGAACACTGAAGCTTTCTTT. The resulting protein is CASSQEFLDMNTEAFF.